The clone carrying this T cell receptor (beta chain) has only a few counts. The antigen is not known. Germline CDR1 and CDR2: SNHLY and FYNNEI. The CDR3 runs 13 residues. Trimming pared 5 bases from V and 6 bases from J, leaving 12 bases between. The data are from a study of T-cell memory formation after mild COVID-19. TCRdb re-called the 5' RACE reads with MiXCR, one entry per CDR3 protein. The sample comprises under 250,000 distinct CDR3 sequences, approximately 10% of which are singletons, and roughly 3.5% rests with the top ten. Study findings and constraints: Several responding clones turned up in pre-infection memory, indicating that cross-reactive memory may have taken part.

The sample taken for sequencing was PBMCs or a T cell subset sorted from them (not recorded which). The TCR originated in a man in his late teens or twenties who had mild COVID-19 (a few samples of this study predate the infection). Cell type and time point are not known. V and J are TRBV2 and TRBJ2-3, with a tentative D call TRBD1 (6 bases). This CDR3 is CASSSGTRDTQYF. DNA of the CDR3: TGTGCCAGCAGTTCCGGGACACGGGATACGCAGTATTTT. Looking up the rest from reference TRBV2 and TRBJ2-3 gives the full variable domain: EPEVTQTPSHQVTQMGQEVILRCVPISNHLYFYWYRQILGQKVEFLVSFYNNEISEKSEIFDDQFSVERPDGSNFTLKIRSTKLEDSAMYFCASSSGTRDTQYFGPGTRLTVL.